This entry lists 14 T cell receptor beta chains sequenced from one sample in a study of blood T cells in healthy people across ages. PCR was performed a second time for roughly 7 to 11 cycles using a sample-barcoded 5' primer and a J-beta primer mix. One entry per CDR3 protein results from TCRdb running MiXCR on the 5' RACE reads. In the table there are approximately 690,000 distinct CDR3 sequences, 58% of which are singletons. The sequenced sample consisted of blood. These receptor sequences come from a man between 60 and 70 years old in good health.

This chain joins TRBV12-3 or TRBV12-4 and TRBJ1-1, with a possible D match to TRBD1 (5 bases). Trimming took 5 bases from V and 5 from J, leaving 12 bases between them. The CDR3 sequence is 13 residues long. Here the CDR3 DNA reads TGTGCCAGCAGTGTAGTTTGGGGGACTGAAGCTTTCTTT. Translated, it gives CASSVVWGTEAFF.

This sequence joins TRBV5-5 and TRBJ2-3, with TRBD2 matching over 11 bases. CDR3 length: 15 residues. Unmatched junction bases numbered 4, after V lost 4 bases and J lost 3 bases. Germline V lookup: CDR1 SGHKS, CDR2 YYEKEE (reference sequence). The chain's CDR3 is CASSPTSGNTDTQYF. In nucleotides, the CDR3 is TGTGCCAGCAGCCCGACTAGCGGGAATACAGATACGCAGTATTTT.

The chain employs TRBV29-1 and TRBJ2-2; no definite D call. The CDR3 sequence is 11 residues long. Trimming pared 4 bases from V and 6 bases from J, leaving 6 bases between. Germline CDR1 and CDR2: SQVTM and ANQGSEA. CDR3 in amino acids: CSVALPGELFF. The CDR3, as DNA: TGCAGCGTTGCCCTGCCCGGGGAGCTGTTTTTT.

This clonotype was recorded at least ten times. The gene calls are TRBV20-1 and TRBJ2-3, with TRBD2 identical over 9 bases. The CDR3 spans 20 residues. Germline V CDR1 and CDR2: DFQATT, SNEGSKA (reference sequence). V lost 0 bases to trimming and J lost 1 base; unmatched junction nucleotides: 17. The CDR3 nucleotides read TGCAGTGCTAGAGATTGGGGCGGGGGGGGGACGTCATTCGGCACAGATACGCAGTATTTT. Its translation is CSARDWGGGGTSFGTDTQYF.

For this clonotype: At one boundary the junction diverges from the germline segment, which might be a read error. V is TRBV25-1 and J is TRBJ1-1; a possible D gene is TRBD1 (5 bases). CDR1 is MGHDK, CDR2 SYGVNS, per germline. The CDR3 has 15 amino acids. CDR3 loop: CASSGEGGVNTEAFF. In DNA, the CDR3 is TGTGCCAGCAGTGGGGAGGGAGGGGTGAACACCGAAGCTTTCTTT.

The CDR3 is CASSHTGFLSSYEQYF. Written as DNA, the CDR3 is TGTGCCAGCAGCCATACAGGGTTCCTTAGCTCCTACGAGCAGTACTTC. The rearrangement links TRBV11-2 to TRBJ2-7; D is perhaps TRBD1 (6 bases). The ends were cut back, 5 bases at V and 0 bases at J, with 17 bases in the middle. Per germline, CDR1 SGHAT and CDR2 FQNNGV. The CDR3 loop spans 16 amino acids.

V gene TRBV27 combines with J gene TRBJ1-3; D ambiguous. The germline gives CDR1 MNHEY, CDR2 SMNVEV (reference sequence). V shed 6 bases and J shed 2 bases, with 8 bases lying between them. The CDR3 is 13 amino acids. CDR3 in amino acids: CASSHRPGNTIYF. The CDR3 DNA is TGTGCCAGCAGCCACAGACCTGGAAACACCATATATTTT.

This sequence joins TRBV11-2 and TRBJ2-5, with 8 bases that match TRBD2. V lost 4 bases, J lost 5 bases, and 9 bases stayed unmatched. CDR1 is SGHAT and CDR2 is FQNNGV in the germline V gene. The CDR3 totals 15 residues. CDR3 bases: TGTGCCAGCAGCTCCCCGGGACTAGGGTGGGAGACCCAGTACTTC. It yields the protein CASSSPGLGWETQYF. The whole variable domain, filled in from reference TRBV11-2 and TRBJ2-5, reads EAGVAQSPRYKIIEKRQSVAFWCNPISGHATLYWYQQILGQGPKLLIQFQNNGVVDDSQLPKDRFSAERLKGVDSTLKIQPAKLEDSAVYLCASSSPGLGWETQYFGPGTRLLVL.

This clonotype was counted many times. V usage is TRBV5-1 and J usage is TRBJ2-3, with 9 bases lining up with TRBD1. The CDR3 covers 15 residues. The junction had 4 bases not matched to a gene; V was cut back by 3 bases and J by 2 bases. Germline CDR1 is SGHRS and CDR2 is YFSETQ. CDR3 loop: CASSYRDRDTDTQYF. Written as DNA, the CDR3 is TGCGCCAGCAGCTACCGGGACAGGGACACAGATACGCAGTATTTT.

CDR3: CSSGGGLVNTQYF. The CDR3 DNA sequence: TGCAGTTCGGGAGGGGGGCTCGTCAACACTCAGTACTTC. The chain uses TRBV20-1 and TRBJ2-5, with 8 positions matching TRBD2. J gave up 11 bases and V 8 bases, and 16 bases lay outside the gene matches. This CDR3 has 13 residues. Germline loops: CDR1 DFQATT, CDR2 SNEGSKA (reference sequence).

The chain combines TRBV12-3 or TRBV12-4 with TRBJ1-1; D not resolved. V shed 2 bases and J shed 5 bases, with 12 bases lying between them. The CDR3 has 14 amino acids. This CDR3 is CASSLSGSWTEAFF. The CDR3 bases are TGTGCCAGCAGTTTATCTGGGTCTTGGACTGAAGCTTTCTTT.

This clonotype was picked up a small number of times. The genes are TRBV5-1 and TRBJ2-7; possibly TRBD1 for D (6 bases). This CDR3 region has 15 residues. Germline CDR1 reads SGHRS; CDR2 reads YFSETQ. Trimming left V 0 bases short and J 0 bases short, with 10 bases between. The CDR3 nucleotides are TGCGCCAGCAGCTTGGACAGGGCCTTCTCCTACGAGCAGTACTTC. Amino acid sequence: CASSLDRAFSYEQYF. The full variable domain, completed using reference TRBV5-1 and TRBJ2-7, is KAGVTQTPRYLIKTRGQQVTLSCSPISGHRSVSWYQQTPGQGLQFLFEYFSETQRNKGNFPGRFSGRQFSNSRSEMNVSTLELGDSALYLCASSLDRAFSYEQYFGPGTRLTVT.

This rearrangement joins TRBV28 to TRBJ2-7, with 7 bases that match TRBD2. This CDR3 region has 15 residues. Looked up from germline, CDR1 is MDHEN and CDR2 is SYDVKM. With 7 bases clipped from V and 6 bases from J, the junction kept 15 bases outside the gene matches. The CDR3 spells CASTPVGGVLTEQYF. Here the CDR3 DNA reads TGTGCCAGCACTCCAGTGGGGGGGGTATTGACCGAGCAGTACTTC.

The chain carries TRBV2 and TRBJ2-7; 9 bases agree with TRBD1. Germline CDR1 SNHLY, CDR2 FYNNEI. The junction had 6 bases not matched to a gene; V was cut back by 6 bases and J by 3 bases. This CDR3 is built from 14 residues. The CDR3 coding sequence is TGTGCCAGCAGCGGCGACAGGGGGGGCTACGAGCAGTACTTC. Translation: CASSGDRGGYEQYF.